The following is a TCR beta chain sequence with its context. The antigen remains unidentified. What was amplified from RNA transcripts were TCR beta CDR3 regions. The TCR CDR3 was amplified in a first-round RT-PCR using the HTBI primer set. TCRdb passed the multiplex PCR reads through MiXCR, listing each CDR3 protein once. The data hold 750,000 to 950,000 distinct CDR3 sequences, with over 35% observed a single time. Hyperthyroidism, newly diagnosed and lasting under 2 months, affected patients aged 18 to 65. This sample is drawn from a study of T cells in Graves' hyperthyroidism and ophthalmopathy. Study-wide points: With a median lead of around 5.9 months before onset, the model predicted ophthalmopathy.

V lost 3 bases and J 4 bases, leaving 15 bases between the germline ends. The CDR3 is 15 residues long. CDR1 LNHDA and CDR2 SQIVND come from the germline V gene (reference sequence). The sequenced sample consisted of blood. This rearrangement joins TRBV19 to TRBJ1-2; a possible D gene is TRBD1 (5 bases). This clonotype was obtained from a man between 18 and 29 years old with Graves' hyperthyroidism. The CDR3 DNA follows: TGTGCCAGTAGTATCCAGGGCCCGGGGACCTATGGCTACACCTTC. Its translation: CASSIQGPGTYGYTF.